The 4 T cell receptor beta chains given below trace back to one sample, sequenced in a study of Ad26.COV2.S vaccination and SARS-CoV-2 variants. Produced via immunoSEQ multiplex PCR; TCRdb's table is partial and in-frame only. The sample includes fewer than 400,000 clones, 89% of them seen just once. Treatment in this sample: roughly 19 received Ad26.COV2.S at low or high dose, single or two shots; 5 received placebo; per-sample allocation not given. After the first vaccine or placebo injection, samples were drawn on day 63. Source: peripheral blood, taken in a trial of Ad26.COV2.S vaccine versus placebo. The receptors stem from a person aged 18-65 years who received the Ad26.COV2.S COVID-19 vaccine or a placebo.

The chain couples TRBV9 to TRBJ2-3, with D possibly TRBD1 on 6 matching bases. CDR1 and CDR2 from the germline V gene are SGDLS and YYNGEE. This CDR3 has 13 amino acids. V was cut by 3 bases and J by 3 bases, with 8 bases left in between. CDR3 bases: TGTGCCAGCAGCGACAGGGCTACAGATACGCAGTATTTT. It is translated as CASSDRATDTQYF. The full variable domain, completed using reference TRBV9 and TRBJ2-3, is DSGVTQTPKHLITATGQRVTLRCSPRSGDLSVYWYQQSLDQGLQFLIQYYNGEERAKGNILERFSAQQFPDLHSELNLSSLELGDSALYFCASSDRATDTQYFGPGTRLTVL.

A single count supports this clone. The DNA for the CDR3 is TGTGCCACGCGACAGGGGGATTCACCCCTCCACTTT. This gives the protein CATRQGDSPLHF. This chain joins TRBV6-6 and TRBJ1-6; 9 nucleotides align to TRBD1. From germline, CDR1 is MNHNY and CDR2 SVGAGI (reference sequence). CDR3 length equals 12 residues. V trimming: 10 bases; J trimming: 8 bases; junction bases outside the gene matches: 3.

The rearrangement uses TRBV5-6 and TRBJ2-7; D gene uncertain. In germline, CDR1 is SGHDT, CDR2 YYEEEE. The V gene lost 3 bases and the J gene lost 6 bases, with 16 bases spanning the gap. This CDR3 spans 14 amino acids. The CDR3 protein is CASSSRISPTEQYF. CDR3 sequence (DNA): TGTGCCAGCAGCTCCCGGATAAGCCCCACCGAGCAGTACTTC.

The V and J genes are TRBV24-1 and TRBJ2-7; 7 nucleotides line up with TRBD1. CDR1 is KGHDR and CDR2 is SFDVKD in the germline V gene. The CDR3 consists of 15 residues. Trimming removed 6 bases from V and 3 bases from J; junction bases left unmatched: 10. CDR3 region: CATSKSGTEHYEQYF. The CDR3 bases are TGTGCCACCAGTAAGTCCGGGACAGAGCACTACGAGCAGTACTTC.